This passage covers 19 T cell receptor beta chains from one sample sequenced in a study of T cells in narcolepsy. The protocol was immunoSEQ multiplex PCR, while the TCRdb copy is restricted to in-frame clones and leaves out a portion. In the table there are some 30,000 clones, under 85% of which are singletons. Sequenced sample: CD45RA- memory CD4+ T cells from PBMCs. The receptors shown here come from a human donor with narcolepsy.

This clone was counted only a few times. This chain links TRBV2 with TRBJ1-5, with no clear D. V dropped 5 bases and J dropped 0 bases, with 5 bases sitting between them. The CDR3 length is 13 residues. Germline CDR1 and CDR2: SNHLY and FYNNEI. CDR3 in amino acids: CASSIDSNQPQHF. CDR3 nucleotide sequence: TGTGCCAGCAGTATCGATAGCAATCAGCCCCAGCATTTT. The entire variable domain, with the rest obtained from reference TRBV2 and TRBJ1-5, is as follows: EPEVTQTPSHQVTQMGQEVILRCVPISNHLYFYWYRQILGQKVEFLVSFYNNEISEKSEIFDDQFSVERPDGSNFTLKIRSTKLEDSAMYFCASSIDSNQPQHFGDGTRLSIL.

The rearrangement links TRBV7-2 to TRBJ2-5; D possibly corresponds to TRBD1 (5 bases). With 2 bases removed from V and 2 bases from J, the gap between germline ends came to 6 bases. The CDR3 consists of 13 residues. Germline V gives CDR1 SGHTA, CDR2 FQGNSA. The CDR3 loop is CASSLRGQETQYF. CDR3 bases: TGTGCCAGCAGCTTAAGGGGTCAAGAGACCCAGTACTTC.

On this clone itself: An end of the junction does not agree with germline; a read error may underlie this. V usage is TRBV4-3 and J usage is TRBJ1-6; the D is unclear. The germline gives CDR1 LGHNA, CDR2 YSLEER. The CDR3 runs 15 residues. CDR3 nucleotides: TGCGCCAGCAGTCAAGATGCAGGCGGTGATTCACCCCTCCACTTT. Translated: CASSQDAGGDSPLHF.

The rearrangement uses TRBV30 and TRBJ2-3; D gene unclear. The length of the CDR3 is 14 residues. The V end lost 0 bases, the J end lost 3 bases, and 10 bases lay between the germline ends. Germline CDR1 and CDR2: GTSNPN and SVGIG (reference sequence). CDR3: CAWSVRQRTDTQYF. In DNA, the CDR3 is TGTGCCTGGAGTGTAAGGCAGAGAACAGATACGCAGTATTTT.

DNA of the CDR3: TGTGCCAGCAGTTTGACAGGGAGGGGAGAGACCCAGTACTTC. Amino acids: CASSLTGRGETQYF. The chain joins TRBV27 to TRBJ2-5; D could derive from TRBD1 or TRBD2 (7 bases each). V shed 3 bases and J shed 4 bases, with 12 bases lying between them. Per the germline V gene, CDR1 is MNHEY and CDR2 is SMNVEV (reference sequence). This CDR3 has 14 amino acids.

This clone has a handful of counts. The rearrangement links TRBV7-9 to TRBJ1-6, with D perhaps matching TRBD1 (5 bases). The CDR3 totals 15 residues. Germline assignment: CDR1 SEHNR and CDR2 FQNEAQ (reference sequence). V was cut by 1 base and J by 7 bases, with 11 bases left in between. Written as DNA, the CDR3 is TGTGCCAGCAGCTTAGGGACCGGGGCCAATTCACCCCTCCACTTT. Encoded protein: CASSLGTGANSPLHF.

The CDR3 coding sequence is TGCGCCAGCAGCTTGGAGGACAGGGTCTCTGGGGCCAACGTCCTGACTTTC. Protein: CASSLEDRVSGANVLTF. The chain joins TRBV5-1 to TRBJ2-6; 8 bases fit TRBD1. The CDR3 extends over 17 amino acids. V shed 0 bases and J 0 bases; nucleotides not matched to a gene: 2. Per the germline V gene, CDR1 is SGHRS and CDR2 is YFSETQ.

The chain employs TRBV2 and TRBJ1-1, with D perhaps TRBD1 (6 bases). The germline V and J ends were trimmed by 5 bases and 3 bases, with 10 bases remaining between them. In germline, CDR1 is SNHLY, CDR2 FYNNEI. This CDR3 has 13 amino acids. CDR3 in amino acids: CASSRQEDTEAFF. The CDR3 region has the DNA TGTGCCAGCAGTCGACAGGAGGACACTGAAGCTTTCTTT.

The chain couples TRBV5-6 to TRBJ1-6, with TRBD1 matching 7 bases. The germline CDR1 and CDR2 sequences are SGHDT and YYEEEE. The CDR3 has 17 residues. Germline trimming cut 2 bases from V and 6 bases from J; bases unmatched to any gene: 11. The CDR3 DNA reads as TGTGCCAGCAGCTTCCGGCCGGGACAGAGTTTTAATTCACCCCTCCACTTT. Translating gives CASSFRPGQSFNSPLHF.

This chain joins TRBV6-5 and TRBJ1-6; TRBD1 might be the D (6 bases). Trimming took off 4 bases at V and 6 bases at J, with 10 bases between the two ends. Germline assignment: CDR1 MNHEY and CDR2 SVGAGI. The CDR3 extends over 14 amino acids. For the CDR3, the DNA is TGTGCCAGCAGTTCCCGACAGGTTAATTCACCCCTCCACTTT. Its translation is CASSSRQVNSPLHF.

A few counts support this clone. CDR3 sequence: CASSLGLAGLSYEQYF. As DNA, the CDR3 is TGTGCCAGCAGTCTGGGCCTAGCGGGGCTATCCTACGAGCAGTACTTC. The J gene is TRBJ2-7, the V gene TRBV27; 9 bases map to TRBD2. The V gene end was trimmed by 5 bases and the J gene end by 1 base; junction bases not matched to a gene: 9. This CDR3 is 16 amino acids long. In germline, CDR1 is MNHEY, CDR2 SMNVEV (reference sequence).

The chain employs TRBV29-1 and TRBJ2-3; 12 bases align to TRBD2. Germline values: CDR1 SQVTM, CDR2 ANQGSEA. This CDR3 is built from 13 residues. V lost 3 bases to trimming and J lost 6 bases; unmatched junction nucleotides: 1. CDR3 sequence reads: CSVETSGGDTQYF. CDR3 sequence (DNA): TGCAGCGTTGAGACTAGCGGGGGTGATACGCAGTATTTT.

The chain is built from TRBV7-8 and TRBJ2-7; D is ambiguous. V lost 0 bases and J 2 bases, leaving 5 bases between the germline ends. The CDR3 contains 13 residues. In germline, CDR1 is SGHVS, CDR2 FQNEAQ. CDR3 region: CASSLANTYEQYF. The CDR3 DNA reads TGTGCCAGCAGCTTAGCAAACACCTACGAGCAGTACTTC.

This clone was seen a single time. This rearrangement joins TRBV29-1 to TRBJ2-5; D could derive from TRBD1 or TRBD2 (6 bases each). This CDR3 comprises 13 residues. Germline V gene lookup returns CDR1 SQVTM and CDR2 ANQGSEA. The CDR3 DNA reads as TGCTCTTGCATGGCAGGGGCGGGGGAGACCCAGTACTTC. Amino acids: CSCMAGAGETQYF.

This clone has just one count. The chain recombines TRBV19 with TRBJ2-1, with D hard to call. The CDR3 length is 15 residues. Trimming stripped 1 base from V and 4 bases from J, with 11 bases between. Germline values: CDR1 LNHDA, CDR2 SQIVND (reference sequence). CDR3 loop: CASSIVGRAYNEQFF. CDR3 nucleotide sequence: TGTGCCAGTAGTATAGTGGGAAGGGCATACAATGAGCAGTTCTTC. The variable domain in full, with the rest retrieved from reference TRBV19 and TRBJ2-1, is DGGITQSPKYLFRKEGQNVTLSCEQNLNHDAMYWYRQDPGQGLRLIYYSQIVNDFQKGDIAEGYSVSREKKESFPLTVTSAQKNPTAFYLCASSIVGRAYNEQFFGPGTRLTVL.

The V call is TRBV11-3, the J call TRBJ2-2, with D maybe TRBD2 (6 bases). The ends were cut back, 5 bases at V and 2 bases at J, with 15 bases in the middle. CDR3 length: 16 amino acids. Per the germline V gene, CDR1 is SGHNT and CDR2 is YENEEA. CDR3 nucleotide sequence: TGTGCCAGCAGCCCTAGGGGTAGCGGAAACACCGGGGAGCTGTTTTTT. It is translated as CASSPRGSGNTGELFF.

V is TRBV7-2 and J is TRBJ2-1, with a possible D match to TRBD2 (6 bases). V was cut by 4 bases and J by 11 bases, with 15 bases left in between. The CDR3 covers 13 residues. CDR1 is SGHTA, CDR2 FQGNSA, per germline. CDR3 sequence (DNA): TGTGCCAGCAGCTCCGGGACTTCTACTAAGCAGTTCTTC. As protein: CASSSGTSTKQFF.

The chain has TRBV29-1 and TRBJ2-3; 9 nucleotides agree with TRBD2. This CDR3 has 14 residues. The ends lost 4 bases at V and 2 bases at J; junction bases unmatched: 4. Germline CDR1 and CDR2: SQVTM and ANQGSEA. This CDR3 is CSVGVAGVTDTQYF. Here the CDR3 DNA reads TGCAGCGTTGGGGTAGCGGGGGTCACAGATACGCAGTATTTT.

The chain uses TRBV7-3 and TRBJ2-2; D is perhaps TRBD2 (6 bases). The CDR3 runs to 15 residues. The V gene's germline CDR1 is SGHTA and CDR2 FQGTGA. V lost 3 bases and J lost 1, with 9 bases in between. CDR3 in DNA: TGTGCCAGCAGCTTTGGGACTCTGAACACCGGGGAGCTGTTTTTT. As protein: CASSFGTLNTGELFF.